This T cell receptor beta chain was sequenced in a study of T-cell reconstitution after alpha-beta-depleted transplantation in children. The CDR3 length is 14 residues. The V end was cut by 0 bases, the J end by 2 bases, with 8 bases between. Germline CDR1 is SGHRS and CDR2 is YFSETQ. During its preparation, the TCRbeta library received unique molecular identifiers. TCRdb ran MiXCR on the PCR reads and lists one entry per CDR3 protein. The table has under 850,000 distinct CDR3 sequences, less than 15% seen once; the top ten hold roughly 0.84%. Sequencing used PBMCs, obtained before TCRalphabeta/CD19-depleted stem cell transplant. This chain uses TRBV5-1 with TRBJ1-1; D is ambiguous. This receptor was identified in a girl aged 2-10 years with congenital amegakaryocytic thrombocytopenia, due to receive a stem cell transplant. CDR3 coding DNA: TGCGCCAGCAGCTTGGCGGGCGATAACACTGAAGCTTTCTTT. Protein sequence: CASSLAGDNTEAFF.